The sequence of this TCR beta chain was determined in a study of CD8 T cells in Susac syndrome (dated by TCRdb to between 2018 and 2021). For the study in its entirety: The study used repertoire sequencing to test whether antigen drove CD8+ T cell activation and differentiation in Susac syndrome. Overall study results and their limits: The number of individuals in the TCR sequencing and HLA analysis was recognized as being relatively small.

As for this clonotype: Its recognized antigen is unknown. No base quality information exists; no much larger clone differs at one position.

The CDR3 starts with the cysteine, ends with the phenylalanine, and has 13 residues. Only the CDR3 portion is preserved as DNA: 39 bases, with reading frame beginning at the first base. The germline V gene (reference sequence) sets CDR1 to MNHEY and CDR2 to SMNVEV. V is clipped by 5 bases and J by 6 bases, and the sequence between their germline boundaries is 14 bases long. Peripheral blood CD8+ and CD4+ T cells from healthy donors, Susac syndrome patients and multiple sclerosis patients were profiled by high-throughput TCR beta sequencing. Healthy donors were included as age- and sex-matched controls. Bulk CD8+ and CD4+ T cells were purified by magnetic negative isolation, whereas CD8+ TEMRA cells were enriched by FACS. Blood was drawn into EDTA tubes, processed within 24 hours, and PBMCs were isolated by density gradient centrifugation. PBMCs intended for TCR sequencing were cryopreserved in liquid nitrogen and were subsequently thawed in a 37 degrees C water bath. The sorted or isolated CD4+, CD8+ and CD8+ TEMRA cells reached a purity of at least 90%.

RNA was extracted with the RNeasy kit and 0.5 to 1 ug was reverse transcribed using random hexamers. The immunoSEQ multiplex PCR assay, which covers 54 Vbeta and 13 Jbeta segments, was used to amplify TCR beta CDR3 regions. To correct PCR amplification bias, a synthetic template baseline was used for both primer optimization and computational correction. In the original analysis: Only productive sequences were kept, with reads annotated to V, D and J genes according to IMGT and analyzed in immunoSEQ Analyzer. Clonality was computed as one minus Shannon entropy normalized by log2 of the number of productive unique sequences. For each patient and control, public and private clones were evaluated within the 100 most prevalent clones. Susac-specific clones were defined as absent from healthy and MS cohorts, about 1,000 published viral clones and other ImmuneACCESS disease sequences. Using fastp trimming at Q25 and MiXCR clonotype assembly, TCRdb reanalyzed the public sequencing data and kept in-frame beta chains. For every CDR3 protein sequence, its rows merge into one entry that carries the most common genes and DNA. The V and J calls were determined by TCRdb, not by the authors. The sample data list under 200,000 distinct CDR3 sequences, and roughly 92% of these were observed just once. The ten largest clonotypes hold 0.1% of the sample.

The sample comprised CD4+ T cells from PBMCs. The source is a human donor in good health. The receptor chain draws on TRBV27 and TRBJ2-7; the D gene lacks a confident call. The DNA sequence follows: TGTGCCAGCAGTCGCCGCATCGGGTCCGAGCAGTACTTC. Its protein reads: CASSRRIGSEQYF.